The 23 T cell receptor beta chains reported below all come from one sample, sequenced in a study of T-cell reconstitution after alpha-beta-depleted transplantation in children. As it was prepared, the TCRbeta library received unique molecular identifiers. From the PCR reads, TCRdb called clonotypes with MiXCR, one entry per CDR3 protein. The repertoire holds hundreds of thousands of distinct CDR3 sequences, with around 13% as singletons. Sequenced material: PBMCs, taken before TCRalphabeta/CD19-depleted stem cell transplant. The receptors come from a girl aged 2-9 years with congenital amegakaryocytic thrombocytopenia, due to receive a stem cell transplant.

The chain employs TRBV19 and TRBJ2-3, with 7 bases identical to TRBD1. The J segment lost 2 bases and the V segment lost 0 bases, leaving 8 bases of the junction unmatched. Germline lookup yields CDR1 LNHDA and CDR2 SQIVND (reference sequence). There are 17 residues in the CDR3. The CDR3 nucleotides are TGTGCCAGTAGTATAGATCGACAGGGAGACCTCACAGATACGCAGTATTTT. Translating it yields CASSIDRQGDLTDTQYF.

The chain couples TRBV10-3 to TRBJ1-3; D is unclear. The CDR3 sequence is 17 residues long. Trimming shortened V by 3 bases and J by 0 bases, and 15 bases separated the two germline ends. The germline V gene encodes CDR1 ENHRY and CDR2 SYGVKD. CDR3: CAISDFVRRLSGNTIYF. CDR3 DNA sequence: TGTGCCATCAGTGATTTCGTCAGACGGCTCTCTGGAAACACCATATATTTT.

The chain combines TRBV29-1 with TRBJ1-1; D is uncertain. Germline-derived CDR1 and CDR2 are SQVTM and ANQGSEA. This CDR3 region has 13 residues. Deletions cut 7 bases from V and 3 bases from J, with 15 bases between. CDR3 DNA sequence: TGCAGCGGACACACATCCCGGGACACTGAAGCTTTCTTT. Translation gives CSGHTSRDTEAFF.

This clonotype occurred many times. The chain employs TRBV7-9 and TRBJ2-3, with 7 bases matching TRBD1. The CDR3 covers 14 residues. Germline V gives CDR1 SEHNR, CDR2 FQNEAQ (reference sequence). The V segment lost 8 bases and the J segment 2 bases; nucleotides outside the gene matches: 7. The CDR3 loop is CASGGDSFTDTQYF. CDR3 DNA sequence: TGTGCCAGCGGTGGGGACAGTTTCACAGATACGCAGTATTTT.

The rearrangement uses TRBV20-1 and TRBJ2-1; TRBD1 agrees at 10 bases. Germline V gene data show CDR1 as DFQATT and CDR2 as SNEGSKA (reference sequence). The CDR3 runs 18 residues. The V segment lost 7 bases and the J segment 4 bases; nucleotides outside the gene matches: 19. In nucleotides, the CDR3 is TGCAGTGGTGCGGGACAGGGGATTTTTGAGGCGGATTACAATGAGCAGTTCTTC. Translating gives CSGAGQGIFEADYNEQFF.

This clonotype came up many times. The chain is built from TRBV20-1 and TRBJ2-7, with D unresolved. V was shortened by 2 bases and J by 2 bases, with 16 bases between the two germline ends. The germline CDR1 and CDR2 sequences are DFQATT and SNEGSKA (reference sequence). This CDR3 is built from 15 residues. CDR3 residues: CSARPPVLKAYEQYF. The CDR3 region has the DNA TGCAGTGCTAGACCCCCAGTACTCAAAGCCTACGAGCAGTACTTC.

This clonotype has at least ten counts. CDR3 coding DNA: TGTGCCAGCAGTCCCCTCGACAGCTACAATGAGCAGTTCTTC. Amino acids: CASSPLDSYNEQFF. V is TRBV18 and J is TRBJ2-1; TRBD1 is a possible D gene (5 bases). Germline lookup yields CDR1 KGHSH and CDR2 LQKENI. The length of the CDR3 is 14 residues. The germline V and J ends were trimmed by 8 bases and 3 bases, with 14 bases remaining between them.

The table lists this clonotype with a count of one. This chain uses TRBV5-1 with TRBJ2-1; D could derive from TRBD1 or TRBD2 (6 bases each). Germline V gives CDR1 SGHRS, CDR2 YFSETQ. The CDR3 contains 17 residues. V was cut by 4 bases and J by 4 bases, with 21 bases left in between. The DNA for the CDR3 is TGCGCCAGCAGCCTACGTGAGTCTGGCGGGACATACAATGAGCAGTTCTTC. Translated, it gives CASSLRESGGTYNEQFF. Complete variable domain (other parts from reference TRBV5-1 and TRBJ2-1): KAGVTQTPRYLIKTRGQQVTLSCSPISGHRSVSWYQQTPGQGLQFLFEYFSETQRNKGNFPGRFSGRQFSNSRSEMNVSTLELGDSALYLCASSLRESGGTYNEQFFGPGTRLTVL.

This clonotype was detected ten times or more. V gene TRBV12-3 or TRBV12-4 combines with J gene TRBJ2-1, with 13 bases aligning to TRBD2. The CDR3 extends over 15 amino acids. The J segment lost 6 bases and the V segment lost 5 bases, leaving 4 bases of the junction unmatched. The CDR3 sequence: CASSRRTSGSNEQFF. The CDR3 DNA reads as TGTGCCAGCAGTCGCCGGACTAGCGGGAGCAATGAGCAGTTCTTC.

This clonotype was counted many times. The J gene is TRBJ2-4, the V gene TRBV5-1, with 8 bases matching TRBD2. CDR3 length equals 14 residues. J was trimmed by 5 bases and V by 7 bases; bases with no gene match: 8. CDR1 and CDR2 from the germline V gene are SGHRS and YFSETQ. Here the CDR3 DNA reads TGCGCCAGCTCCTGGTCGGGAGGGCAAAACATTCAGTACTTC. This translates into CASSWSGGQNIQYF. Full variable domain (outside the CDR3, taken from reference TRBV5-1 and TRBJ2-4): KAGVTQTPRYLIKTRGQQVTLSCSPISGHRSVSWYQQTPGQGLQFLFEYFSETQRNKGNFPGRFSGRQFSNSRSEMNVSTLELGDSALYLCASSWSGGQNIQYFGAGTRLSVL.

This clonotype was counted at least ten times. V gene TRBV20-1 combines with J gene TRBJ2-2; D gene unclear. The V and J ends lost 0 bases and 4 bases respectively, with 6 bases between them. Germline CDR1 reads DFQATT; CDR2 reads SNEGSKA (reference sequence). The CDR3 runs 13 residues. Here the CDR3 reads CSARDLPTGELFF. For the CDR3, the DNA is TGCAGTGCTAGAGATCTACCCACCGGGGAGCTGTTTTTT.

The rearrangement uses TRBV30 and TRBJ2-7, with TRBD1 matching over 7 bases. From germline, CDR1 is GTSNPN and CDR2 SVGIG (reference sequence). Trimming at V came to 1 base and at J to 3 bases, leaving 3 bases not matched to a gene. The CDR3 runs to 13 residues. The CDR3 protein is CAWSGDRDYEQYF. The CDR3 region has the DNA TGTGCCTGGAGTGGGGACAGAGACTACGAGCAGTACTTC.

A word on this clonotype: A much larger clone lies one base from this, so it may be a read error. J is TRBJ1-5 and V is TRBV20-1; D gene uncertain. The length of the CDR3 is 15 residues. From germline, CDR1 is DFQATT and CDR2 SNEGSKA (reference sequence). CDR3 region: CSTRERVGGNQPQHF. CDR3 nucleotide sequence: TGCAGTACTAGAGAGAGGGTTGGAGGCAATCAGCCCCAGCATTTT.

The rearrangement joins TRBV20-1 to TRBJ2-3; D ambiguous. The CDR3 has 11 amino acids. Germline assignment: CDR1 DFQATT and CDR2 SNEGSKA (reference sequence). Trimming took off 3 bases at V and 6 bases at J, with 7 bases between the two ends. The CDR3 bases are TGCAGTGCTAGCTCAGCTGATACGCAGTATTTT. Protein sequence: CSASSADTQYF.

The chain recombines TRBV28 with TRBJ2-5; D gene unclear. Looked up from germline, CDR1 is MDHEN and CDR2 is SYDVKM. Trimming stripped 2 bases from V and 5 bases from J, with 15 bases between. The CDR3 runs 15 residues. This chain's CDR3 is CASSLHSSQPETQYF. The DNA of the CDR3 is TGTGCCAGCAGTTTACACAGCAGCCAGCCGGAGACCCAGTACTTC.

J is TRBJ1-1 and V is TRBV5-5; a possible D gene is TRBD1 (5 bases). Germline V CDR1 and CDR2: SGHKS, YYEKEE (reference sequence). The CDR3 contains 16 residues. V was shortened by 2 bases and J by 5 bases, with 19 bases between the two germline ends. CDR3 nucleotide sequence: TGTGCCAGCAGCTTAGACCCCAGGGTGTTGGATACTGAAGCTTTCTTT. Translation gives CASSLDPRVLDTEAFF.

About this clonotype itself: Being one base from a much bigger clone, this may be a read error. CDR3 DNA sequence: TGCAGTGCTAGGCAAGCGGGAATCTTGTATGAGCAGTTCTTC. Amino acid sequence: CSARQAGILYEQFF. The chain carries TRBV20-1 and TRBJ2-1; 7 bases map to TRBD2. CDR1 is DFQATT, CDR2 SNEGSKA, per germline (reference sequence). CDR3 size: 14 residues. Trimming took 3 bases from V and 8 from J; bases not matched to a gene: 10.

This clonotype was observed at least ten times. The CDR3: CSARGELAYEQYF. CDR3 coding DNA: TGCAGTGCTAGAGGAGAACTGGCCTACGAGCAGTACTTC. V gene TRBV20-1 combines with J gene TRBJ2-7; no firm D call. V was trimmed by 1 base and J by 2 bases, leaving 9 bases between them. There are 13 residues in the CDR3. The germline V gene encodes CDR1 DFQATT and CDR2 SNEGSKA (reference sequence).

This clonotype was counted ten times or more. The gene calls are TRBV12-3 or TRBV12-4 and TRBJ2-2; 9 bases are shared with TRBD1. V dropped 5 bases and J dropped 3; count of bases not matched to a gene: 4. The CDR3 length is 15 residues. The CDR3 region has the DNA TGTGCCAGCAGTCAAGACAGGGGGTACACCGGGGAGCTGTTTTTT. Its translation: CASSQDRGYTGELFF.

This clonotype was observed a handful of times. The V call is TRBV5-5, the J call TRBJ2-4, with D possibly TRBD2 on 5 matching bases. The CDR3 is 15 residues long. CDR1 is SGHKS, CDR2 YYEKEE, per germline (reference sequence). V lost 4 bases and J lost 6, with 17 bases in between. The CDR3 region has the DNA TGTGCCAGCAGCACAATCCATAGCGCCGGAAACATTCAGTACTTC. It translates to CASSTIHSAGNIQYF.

This clonotype has ten or more counts. The chain couples TRBV24-1 to TRBJ2-6; D remains ambiguous. The germline V gene encodes CDR1 KGHDR and CDR2 SFDVKD. V was trimmed by 4 bases and J by 2 bases, leaving 5 bases between them. The CDR3 covers 14 residues. The DNA for the CDR3 is TGTGCCACCAGTGACGGGCCTGGGGCCAACGTCCTGACTTTC. As protein: CATSDGPGANVLTF.

The table lists this clonotype with many counts. J is TRBJ2-7 and V is TRBV20-1; 13 positions agree with TRBD2. The CDR3 totals 15 residues. Looked up from germline, CDR1 is DFQATT and CDR2 is SNEGSKA (reference sequence). J lost 5 bases, V lost 5 bases, and 9 bases had no gene match. Written as DNA, the CDR3 is TGCAGTGCTGGACTGATCGGGACTAGCGGGAACGAGCAGTACTTC. The encoded protein is CSAGLIGTSGNEQYF.

The rearrangement uses TRBV2 and TRBJ2-1; 7 bases map to TRBD2. CDR3 length: 16 residues. The germline CDR1 and CDR2 sequences are SNHLY and FYNNEI. Losses at the gene ends were 6 bases for V and 5 bases for J; bases not matched to a gene: 13. In nucleotides, the CDR3 is TGTGCCAGCAGGGACTTGACTAGCCGACGACACAATGAGCAGTTCTTC. It yields the protein CASRDLTSRRHNEQFF. Full variable domain (remainder filled in from reference TRBV2 and TRBJ2-1): EPEVTQTPSHQVTQMGQEVILRCVPISNHLYFYWYRQILGQKVEFLVSFYNNEISEKSEIFDDQFSVERPDGSNFTLKIRSTKLEDSAMYFCASRDLTSRRHNEQFFGPGTRLTVL.